This entry is about one T cell receptor (beta chain). What it binds is not known. These data originate in a study of lymphopenia after photon versus proton radiotherapy. The V end was cut by 10 bases, the J end by 3 bases, with 4 bases between. CDR3 length: 10 amino acids. The germline gives CDR1 LNHDA, CDR2 SQIVND (reference sequence). Here immunoSEQ multiplex PCR was the method, and the copy in TCRdb shows in-frame clones only, minus some. This table has around 24,000 clones, roughly four fifths appearing once. Whole-study findings and limits: Relative stability marked proton patients; photon patients lost diversity and naive cells. After lymphocyte nadir, photon-treated repertoires showed oligoclonal expansion, especially CD8+ Temra.

The sequence was collected from a woman aged 50 to 60 with pancreatic cancer. Here the sequenced sample was peripheral blood, taken from a patient treated with photon-based radiotherapy. The genes are TRBV19 and TRBJ1-3; no clear D. The CDR3 DNA reads TGTGCCACCCTTGGAAACACCATATATTTT. Translating it yields CATLGNTIYF.